This TCR beta chain was found in a study of T cell changes during pregnancy in multiple sclerosis. This clone was counted once. TCRdb keeps only in-frame clones here, not all; method: immunoSEQ multiplex PCR. The data show over 85,000 clones, over 75% seen once. Specimen: peripheral blood, collected in the second trimester of pregnancy. The sequence derives from a female donor in good health, enrolled as a control in a pregnancy study.

CDR3: CASSPVRAGANVLTF. DNA for the CDR3: TGTGCCAGCAGTCCCGTACGGGCTGGGGCCAACGTCCTGACTTTC. This chain joins TRBV28 and TRBJ2-6; D is unclear. Germline V CDR1 and CDR2: MDHEN, SYDVKM. Trimming shortened V by 5 bases and J by 2 bases, and 10 bases separated the two germline ends. This CDR3 comprises 15 residues. The variable domain in full, with the rest retrieved from reference TRBV28 and TRBJ2-6, is DVKVTQSSRYLVKRTGEKVFLECVQDMDHENMFWYRQDPGLGLRLIYFSYDVKMKEKGDIPEGYSVSREKKERFSLILESASTNQTSMYLCASSPVRAGANVLTFGAGSRLTVL.